Below are 30 T cell receptor beta chains sequenced from a single sample in a study of shared clonotypes between healthy human individuals. Terminally differentiated effector memory CD45RA+ cells were left out of the naive CD8 fraction, which was CD45RO-negative and positively selected for CCR7. Profiling relied on immunoSEQ multiplex PCR, and the TCRdb table lists in-frame clones only, not all of them. The sample records around 2.1 million clones, about 92% being singletons. Sequencing was carried out using naive CD8+ T cells from PBMCs. The receptors come from a man aged 18 to 29 in good health. Some clones in this sample may be carry-over from other donors' samples.

This clone was observed once. The chain links TRBV13 to TRBJ2-1, with 7 positions matching TRBD2. There are 15 residues in the CDR3. V lost 2 bases to trimming and J lost 7 bases; unmatched junction nucleotides: 8. Germline V gene lookup returns CDR1 PRHDT and CDR2 FYEKMQ (reference sequence). The CDR3 sequence is CASSLLAGLPNEQFF. In nucleotides, the CDR3 is TGTGCCAGCAGCTTATTAGCGGGTTTACCTAATGAGCAGTTCTTC.

For this clone: Other DNA sequences in this sample translate to the same CDR3. V usage is TRBV7-9 and J usage is TRBJ2-2; tentative D call: TRBD1 (5 bases). The CDR3 is 15 residues long. Germline lookup yields CDR1 SEHNR and CDR2 FQNEAQ (reference sequence). Trimming removed 0 bases at V and 4 bases at J, with 9 bases between. The CDR3 bases are TGTGCCAGCAGCTTAGCAGGGGTCGGCACCGGGGAGCTGTTTTTT. Translated: CASSLAGVGTGELFF.

The chain carries TRBV5-1 and TRBJ2-1, with TRBD1 matching over 7 bases. The trim removed 3 bases at V and 6 bases at J, leaving 9 bases unmatched. This CDR3 spans 15 amino acids. Germline assignment: CDR1 SGHRS and CDR2 YFSETQ. The CDR3 nucleotides read TGCGCCAGCAGCTCGACAGGGTCGGGTGCCAATGAGCAGTTCTTC. This sequence encodes CASSSTGSGANEQFF.

As regards this clone: The sample has other DNA sequences that encode this CDR3 too. This rearrangement joins TRBV9 to TRBJ2-1; the D is unclear. V lost 4 bases, J lost 5 bases, and 4 bases lay in between. Germline CDR1 reads SGDLS; CDR2 reads YYNGEE. The CDR3 totals 11 residues. The CDR3 sequence: CASSRDNEQFF. The CDR3 bases are TGTGCCAGCAGCCGGGACAATGAGCAGTTCTTC. The full variable domain, with the rest looked up from reference TRBV9 and TRBJ2-1, is DSGVTQTPKHLITATGQRVTLRCSPRSGDLSVYWYQQSLDQGLQFLIQYYNGEERAKGNILERFSAQQFPDLHSELNLSSLELGDSALYFCASSRDNEQFFGPGTRLTVL.

This chain connects TRBV9 to TRBJ2-6; D possibly corresponds to TRBD1 (6 bases). V shed 0 bases and J shed 1 base, with 17 bases lying between them. The germline V gene encodes CDR1 SGDLS and CDR2 YYNGEE. This CDR3 spans 19 amino acids. The DNA for the CDR3 is TGTGCCAGCAGCGTAGGCGTGACAGGAGCTTTTTCTGGGGCCAACGTCCTGACTTTC. It translates to CASSVGVTGAFSGANVLTF.

The chain couples TRBV7-8 to TRBJ1-5, with D hard to call. Germline V gives CDR1 SGHVS, CDR2 FQNEAQ. The CDR3 has 15 residues. V gave up 6 bases and J gave up 1 base, with 13 bases separating them. The CDR3 sequence: CASSRFSGSNQPQHF. For the CDR3, the DNA is TGTGCCAGCAGTCGTTTTTCGGGCAGCAATCAGCCCCAGCATTTT.

The chain combines TRBV7-8 with TRBJ1-5; 7 bases are a match to TRBD1. The germline gives CDR1 SGHVS, CDR2 FQNEAQ. The CDR3 loop spans 19 amino acids. V trimming: 1 base; J trimming: 6 bases; junction bases outside the gene matches: 18. The CDR3 is CASSLDIRRGRGDGQPQHF. In DNA form, the CDR3 reads TGTGCCAGCAGCTTAGACATCCGGAGGGGGCGCGGGGATGGTCAGCCCCAGCATTTT.

The chain has TRBV9 and TRBJ2-7; 8 bases fit TRBD2. The V gene end was trimmed by 3 bases and the J gene end by 4 bases; junction bases not matched to a gene: 12. This CDR3 region has 16 residues. Per germline, CDR1 SGDLS and CDR2 YYNGEE. The CDR3 nucleotides read TGTGCCAGCAGCGCCCTTGGGGCAGCGGGGGAATACGAGCAGTACTTC. This encodes CASSALGAAGEYEQYF.

The rearrangement uses TRBV4-1 and TRBJ2-1; the D is unclear. Per germline, CDR1 MGHRA and CDR2 YSYEKL. CDR3 size: 16 residues. V lost 0 bases and J lost 8, with 17 bases in between. The CDR3 loop is CASSQDRGLLSDEQFF. The CDR3 DNA reads as TGCGCCAGCAGCCAAGATCGAGGCCTCTTAAGCGATGAGCAGTTCTTC.

As to this clone: Within the sample, other DNA sequences also encode this same CDR3. CDR3: CASSLASGYEQYF. The DNA for the CDR3 is TGTGCCAGCAGTTTAGCTAGCGGCTACGAGCAGTACTTC. The chain is built from TRBV27 and TRBJ2-7; 7 positions match TRBD2. With V trimmed by 2 bases and J by 3 bases, 1 base remained unmatched. Germline V gene data show CDR1 as MNHEY and CDR2 as SMNVEV (reference sequence). The CDR3 runs 13 residues.

This chain connects TRBV2 to TRBJ1-3; D might be TRBD1 (6 bases). Germline CDR1 is SNHLY and CDR2 is FYNNEI. V was trimmed by 3 bases and J by 9 bases, leaving 6 bases between them. CDR3 size: 11 residues. Here the CDR3 DNA reads TGTGCCAGCAGTGAGGGGGCCACCATATATTTT. Protein sequence: CASSEGATIYF. The full variable domain, rest sourced from reference TRBV2 and TRBJ1-3, is EPEVTQTPSHQVTQMGQEVILRCVPISNHLYFYWYRQILGQKVEFLVSFYNNEISEKSEIFDDQFSVERPDGSNFTLKIRSTKLEDSAMYFCASSEGATIYFGEGSWLTVV.

The chain combines TRBV5-6 with TRBJ1-1; D unresolved. CDR1 is SGHDT, CDR2 YYEEEE, per germline. The CDR3 has 16 amino acids. The V gene lost 0 bases and the J gene lost 1 base, with 13 bases spanning the gap. In DNA form, the CDR3 reads TGTGCCAGCAGCTTGGCCCGCGTAATAACGAACACTGAAGCTTTCTTT. Protein: CASSLARVITNTEAFF. The full variable domain, its missing parts supplied by reference TRBV5-6 and TRBJ1-1, is DAGVTQSPTHLIKTRGQQVTLRCSPKSGHDTVSWYQQALGQGPQFIFQYYEEEERQRGNFPDRFSGHQFPNYSSELNVNALLLGDSALYLCASSLARVITNTEAFFGQGTRLTVV.

J is TRBJ2-5 and V is TRBV6-5, with a possible D match to TRBD2 (5 bases). The germline V gene has CDR1 MNHEY and CDR2 SVGAGI. The CDR3 has 14 residues. DNA for the CDR3: TGTGCAGTTGCGAGGGCGTATCTCCAAGAGACCCAGTACTTC. Its protein is CAVARAYLQETQYF.

V usage is TRBV19 and J usage is TRBJ2-3; D unresolved. CDR3 length equals 15 residues. Germline CDR1 and CDR2: LNHDA and SQIVND (reference sequence). V lost 5 bases, J lost 2 bases, and 14 bases lay in between. CDR3 sequence: CASSLTVLHTDTQYF. The CDR3 coding sequence is TGTGCCAGTAGTCTGACGGTCCTCCACACAGATACGCAGTATTTT.

To note about this clone: Other DNA variants within this sample encode the same CDR3. The V call is TRBV27, the J call TRBJ2-1; D unresolved. Germline lookup yields CDR1 MNHEY and CDR2 SMNVEV (reference sequence). Trimming removed 3 bases at V and 2 bases at J, with 5 bases between. The CDR3 runs 13 residues. In nucleotides, the CDR3 is TGTGCCAGCAGTTTGCGACCCTACAATGAGCAGTTCTTC. Residues: CASSLRPYNEQFF.

The chain has TRBV11-2 and TRBJ2-7, with D perhaps matching TRBD1 or TRBD2 (6 bases each). The CDR3 contains 17 residues. CDR1 SGHAT and CDR2 FQNNGV come from the germline V gene. Trimming removed 3 bases at V and 1 base at J, with 19 bases between. CDR3 DNA: TGTGCCAGCAGCTTTTTCCGGGGGCAGGGGAGTTCCTACGAGCAGTACTTC. It codes for CASSFFRGQGSSYEQYF.

The chain employs TRBV15 and TRBJ1-3; tentatively, D is TRBD1 (6 bases). Trimming took off 1 base at V and 4 bases at J, with 11 bases between the two ends. CDR1 is LNHNV and CDR2 is YYDKDF in the germline V gene (reference sequence). The CDR3 runs to 15 residues. Here the CDR3 reads CATSRGGGPGNTIYF. CDR3 nucleotides: TGTGCCACCAGCAGAGGTGGGGGGCCAGGAAACACCATATATTTT.

The chain employs TRBV28 and TRBJ1-2, with 7 bases fitting TRBD1. Per germline, CDR1 MDHEN and CDR2 SYDVKM. The CDR3 extends over 14 amino acids. V shed 7 bases and J 1 base; nucleotides not matched to a gene: 6. CDR3 loop: CASTPTGYNYGYTF. The CDR3 DNA sequence: TGTGCCAGCACCCCGACAGGGTATAACTATGGCTACACCTTC.

This clone was seen a single time. V usage is TRBV25-1 and J usage is TRBJ1-2; D possibly corresponds to TRBD1 (5 bases). The CDR3 is 14 amino acids. From germline, CDR1 is MGHDK and CDR2 SYGVNS. V lost 4 bases and J lost 3, with 12 bases in between. Here the CDR3 reads CASSGWDRHYGYTF. The CDR3 nucleotides are TGTGCCAGCAGTGGTTGGGACCGCCACTATGGCTACACCTTC.

This clone was seen once. The V call is TRBV10-3, the J call TRBJ2-1; 11 nucleotides line up with TRBD2. The V and J ends lost 8 bases and 0 bases, in that order; junction bases with no gene match: 9. Germline assignment: CDR1 ENHRY and CDR2 SYGVKD. This CDR3 region has 17 residues. CDR3 coding DNA: TGTGCCATCTCATTAGCGGGAGGGCCCGTCTCCTACAATGAGCAGTTCTTC. As protein: CAISLAGGPVSYNEQFF.

The chain couples TRBV7-9 to TRBJ2-7; possibly TRBD2 for D (7 bases). CDR3 length: 15 amino acids. Germline V gene lookup returns CDR1 SEHNR and CDR2 FQNEAQ (reference sequence). V gave up 5 bases and J gave up 5 bases, with 19 bases separating them. In DNA form, the CDR3 reads TGTGCCAGCAGCCCTACCTCGGGGGGCGCGGACGAGCAGTACTTC. Protein sequence: CASSPTSGGADEQYF.

There are a few counts of this clone. The chain joins TRBV4-1 to TRBJ2-5, with D unclear. Trimming took off 1 base at V and 1 base at J, with 10 bases between the two ends. There are 15 residues in the CDR3. Germline CDR1 is MGHRA and CDR2 is YSYEKL. The CDR3 is CASSQVLGSQETQYF. The CDR3 bases are TGCGCCAGCAGCCAAGTCCTCGGATCCCAAGAGACCCAGTACTTC.

The V and J genes are TRBV6-1 and TRBJ1-2; D uncertain. This CDR3 has 15 residues. CDR1 and CDR2 (germline): MNHNS, SASEGT. V was shortened by 3 bases and J by 5 bases, with 16 bases between the two germline ends. The CDR3 nucleotides are TGTGCCAGCAGTGATCCTCCAGTAAATCAGTATGGCTACACCTTC. Protein sequence: CASSDPPVNQYGYTF.

The chain combines TRBV4-1 with TRBJ1-1; tentatively, D is TRBD1 (6 bases). Germline assignment: CDR1 MGHRA and CDR2 YSYEKL. The CDR3 consists of 14 residues. Trimming took 8 bases from V and 4 from J, leaving 17 bases between them. CDR3 bases: TGCGCCAGCGGTCCACAGGGCAAAGGCACTGAAGCTTTCTTT. Translated, it gives CASGPQGKGTEAFF.

This rearrangement joins TRBV5-1 to TRBJ2-7, with a tentative D call TRBD1 (6 bases). The CDR3 has 15 amino acids. Between the trimmed V and J ends, which lost 0 bases and 2 bases, there was a span of 12 bases. CDR1 and CDR2 from the germline V gene are SGHRS and YFSETQ. Written as DNA, the CDR3 is TGCGCCAGCAGCTTGGAACAGGGTCGCGCCTACGAGCAGTACTTC. It is translated as CASSLEQGRAYEQYF. Full variable domain (rest looked up from reference TRBV5-1 and TRBJ2-7): KAGVTQTPRYLIKTRGQQVTLSCSPISGHRSVSWYQQTPGQGLQFLFEYFSETQRNKGNFPGRFSGRQFSNSRSEMNVSTLELGDSALYLCASSLEQGRAYEQYFGPGTRLTVT.

The chain recombines TRBV28 with TRBJ2-7, with 7 bases identical to TRBD1. Germline trimming cut 6 bases from V and 1 base from J; bases unmatched to any gene: 9. The CDR3 totals 15 residues. From germline, CDR1 is MDHEN and CDR2 SYDVKM. CDR3 nucleotides: TGTGCCAGCAGGGGACGGGACAGAGGGTCCTACGAGCAGTACTTC. Its protein is CASRGRDRGSYEQYF. Supplemented by reference TRBV28 and TRBJ2-7, the full variable domain reads DVKVTQSSRYLVKRTGEKVFLECVQDMDHENMFWYRQDPGLGLRLIYFSYDVKMKEKGDIPEGYSVSREKKERFSLILESASTNQTSMYLCASRGRDRGSYEQYFGPGTRLTVT.

This clone occurred a few times. V is TRBV7-9 and J is TRBJ2-2; the D is unclear. In germline, CDR1 is SEHNR, CDR2 FQNEAQ (reference sequence). Trimming shortened V by 10 bases and J by 5 bases, and 11 bases separated the two germline ends. The CDR3 sequence is 12 residues long. CDR3 loop: CAIKLTTGELFF. CDR3 nucleotides: TGTGCCATCAAGCTAACAACCGGGGAGCTGTTTTTT.

The CDR3 reads CASSDVGGYGYTF. The CDR3 DNA follows: TGTGCCAGTAGTGACGTAGGGGGCTATGGCTACACCTTC. The chain is built from TRBV19 and TRBJ1-2; maybe TRBD1 (6 bases). CDR3 length: 13 amino acids. Germline assignment: CDR1 LNHDA and CDR2 SQIVND (reference sequence). V lost 5 bases and J lost 4, with 11 bases in between.

The chain recombines TRBV9 with TRBJ2-3, with 11 bases that match TRBD2. Germline V CDR1 and CDR2: SGDLS, YYNGEE. The junction had 26 bases not matched to a gene; V was cut back by 3 bases and J by 2 bases. The CDR3 spans 23 residues. The CDR3 DNA is TGTGCCAGCAGCGCTACCGGGACTAGCGGCGCCCCGCCGGACCCGAAAAACACAGATACGCAGTATTTT. Translated: CASSATGTSGAPPDPKNTDTQYF.

This chain joins TRBV19 and TRBJ2-5, with 8 bases aligning to TRBD2. Per the germline V gene, CDR1 is LNHDA and CDR2 is SQIVND (reference sequence). The CDR3 sequence is 16 residues long. Trimming removed 4 bases from V and 2 bases from J; junction bases left unmatched: 9. The CDR3 DNA sequence: TGTGCCAGTAGTACAAGCGGGAGATACGATCAAGAGACCCAGTACTTC. Its translation: CASSTSGRYDQETQYF.